Below, 27 T cell receptor beta chains from the same sample are listed, as sequenced in a study of cytomegalovirus exposure and HLA in healthy donors. Some clones are missing from TCRdb's copy, which holds only in-frame ones; the method was immunoSEQ multiplex PCR. The sample carries 150,000 to 200,000 clones, roughly 88% recorded once. Sequenced input: PBMCs. The receptor set was obtained from a woman in her late teens or twenties in good health and CMV-seronegative.

The chain joins TRBV5-1 to TRBJ1-4; 7 nucleotides match TRBD1. CDR3 size: 15 residues. The trim removed 4 bases at V and 4 bases at J, leaving 7 bases unmatched. The germline gives CDR1 SGHRS, CDR2 YFSETQ. Written as DNA, the CDR3 is TGCGCCAGCAGCCCAGGGGACAGAGTTAATGAAAAACTGTTTTTT. This sequence encodes CASSPGDRVNEKLFF.

The chain couples TRBV27 to TRBJ2-5; possible D gene TRBD1, 5 bases. V was clipped by 5 bases and J by 7 bases, with 17 bases between them. The CDR3 runs 14 residues. Germline CDR1 and CDR2: MNHEY and SMNVEV (reference sequence). The CDR3 bases are TGTGCCAGCAGTCCAAATTGGGGCCAGGGGACCCAGTACTTC. It specifies CASSPNWGQGTQYF.

The rearrangement links TRBV19 to TRBJ1-1; 7 bases are shared with TRBD1. Germline values: CDR1 LNHDA, CDR2 SQIVND (reference sequence). Unmatched junction bases numbered 27, after V lost 7 bases and J lost 10 bases. The CDR3 consists of 18 residues. CDR3 sequence: CASMTIEGTDKIVFGAFF. The CDR3 nucleotides read TGTGCCAGTATGACAATCGAGGGGACAGACAAAATCGTTTTCGGAGCTTTCTTT. Looking up the rest from reference TRBV19 and TRBJ1-1 gives the full variable domain: DGGITQSPKYLFRKEGQNVTLSCEQNLNHDAMYWYRQDPGQGLRLIYYSQIVNDFQKGDIAEGYSVSREKKESFPLTVTSAQKNPTAFYLCASMTIEGTDKIVFGAFFGQGTRLTVV.

The genes are TRBV19 and TRBJ1-4; TRBD1 agrees at 7 bases. This CDR3 contains 14 residues. Unmatched junction bases numbered 7, after V lost 6 bases and J lost 6 bases. The germline gives CDR1 LNHDA, CDR2 SQIVND (reference sequence). CDR3 amino acids: CASRQTGLDEKLFF. CDR3 DNA sequence: TGTGCCAGTAGGCAGACAGGGCTAGATGAAAAACTGTTTTTT.

The chain uses TRBV6-4 and TRBJ2-3, with TRBD2 identical over 9 bases. The germline gives CDR1 MRHNA, CDR2 SNTAGT. Trimming at V came to 4 bases and at J to 2 bases, leaving 1 base not matched to a gene. CDR3 size: 14 residues. CDR3 nucleotides: TGTGCCAGCAGTGGCGGGGGGGCCACAGATACGCAGTATTTT. As protein: CASSGGGATDTQYF.

This clone was seen a single time. This rearrangement joins TRBV10-2 to TRBJ1-1; 7 nucleotides line up with TRBD1. V was clipped by 6 bases and J by 1 base; unmatched bases: 5. Germline V gene data show CDR1 as WSHSY and CDR2 as SAAADI. CDR3 length: 14 amino acids. CDR3 DNA sequence: TGCGCCAGCAGAGGGACAGCCCCGAACACTGAAGCTTTCTTT. It codes for CASRGTAPNTEAFF.

J is TRBJ2-7 and V is TRBV11-2; TRBD2 matches at 12 bases. Losses at the gene ends were 5 bases for V and 2 bases for J; bases not matched to a gene: 13. The length of the CDR3 is 18 residues. Germline V CDR1 and CDR2: SGHAT, FQNNGV. For the CDR3, the DNA is TGTGCCAGCAGCCCCACTACGACCCGACTAGCGGGAGCCTACGAGCAGTACTTC. Protein: CASSPTTTRLAGAYEQYF.

This clone was seen only once. The V and J genes are TRBV4-1 and TRBJ2-2; 11 nucleotides line up with TRBD2. The CDR3 is 18 residues long. Per the germline V gene, CDR1 is MGHRA and CDR2 is YSYEKL. V was pared by 1 base and J by 0 bases, with 4 bases of the junction left unmatched. This CDR3 reads CASSQALAGGSNTGELFF. CDR3 DNA: TGCGCCAGCAGCCAAGCCCTAGCGGGGGGATCGAACACCGGGGAGCTGTTTTTT.

The chain employs TRBV5-1 and TRBJ1-6, with 8 bases lining up with TRBD1. CDR1 and CDR2 from the germline V gene are SGHRS and YFSETQ. The V gene end was trimmed by 5 bases and the J gene end by 10 bases; junction bases not matched to a gene: 17. This CDR3 spans 17 amino acids. The CDR3 protein is CASRRRGATGGRSPLHF. CDR3 in DNA: TGCGCCAGCAGAAGACGGGGGGCCACAGGGGGACGATCACCCCTCCACTTT.

A word on this clone: Other DNA sequences in the same sample also yield this CDR3. This chain joins TRBV11-2 and TRBJ2-1; TRBD1 matches at 10 bases. The CDR3 consists of 15 residues. Germline V gene data show CDR1 as SGHAT and CDR2 as FQNNGV. V was pared by 1 base and J by 5 bases, with 2 bases of the junction left unmatched. In nucleotides, the CDR3 is TGTGCCAGCAGCTTAGGACAGGGGGCCAACAATGAGCAGTTCTTC. This translates into CASSLGQGANNEQFF.

The J gene is TRBJ2-3, the V gene TRBV6-1; 7 bases line up with TRBD2. The CDR3 covers 15 residues. V shed 4 bases and J 4 bases; nucleotides not matched to a gene: 8. Germline V gene data show CDR1 as MNHNS and CDR2 as SASEGT. The CDR3 sequence: CASSVSGGNPDTQYF. The CDR3 DNA reads as TGTGCCAGCAGTGTCTCGGGAGGAAACCCAGATACGCAGTATTTT.

Concerning this clone: One end of the junction varies from germline; a read error may be responsible. The chain couples TRBV10-2 to TRBJ2-1, with 11 bases that match TRBD2. The germline CDR1 and CDR2 sequences are WSHSY and SAAADI. The CDR3 length is 16 residues. The CDR3 protein is CATSSSGGPGQDEQFF. As DNA, the CDR3 is TGCGCCACCAGTTCTAGCGGGGGGCCGGGTCAGGATGAGCAGTTCTTC.

The chain couples TRBV29-1 to TRBJ2-1; 9 positions agree with TRBD1. The CDR3 runs to 17 residues. Germline CDR1 reads SQVTM; CDR2 reads ANQGSEA. Trimming removed 0 bases from V and 8 bases from J; junction bases left unmatched: 14. The chain's CDR3 is CSVEELGQGVHGDEQFF. CDR3 in DNA: TGCAGCGTTGAAGAATTGGGACAGGGCGTTCACGGGGATGAGCAGTTCTTC.

This clone was counted between two and nine times. This chain uses TRBV18 with TRBJ1-2; 7 positions match TRBD1. Germline values: CDR1 KGHSH, CDR2 LQKENI. The J segment lost 7 bases and the V segment lost 0 bases, leaving 11 bases of the junction unmatched. CDR3 length equals 16 residues. CDR3 bases: TGTGCCAGCTCACCACCCACCGGGACAGCTCAGAGTGGCTACACCTTC. Amino acid sequence: CASSPPTGTAQSGYTF.

This clone was observed a handful of times. The V and J genes are TRBV7-6 and TRBJ1-5, with D perhaps TRBD1 (5 bases). V was clipped by 4 bases and J by 4 bases, with 14 bases between them. The germline V gene encodes CDR1 SGHVS and CDR2 FNYEAQ. This CDR3 is 15 amino acids long. In nucleotides, the CDR3 is TGTGCCAGCAGCTCCGGGCAGGGCGAAAATCAGCCCCAGCATTTT. Translated: CASSSGQGENQPQHF.

V and J are TRBV6-6 and TRBJ2-1; 7 nucleotides align to TRBD2. Germline V gives CDR1 MNHNY, CDR2 SVGAGI (reference sequence). Germline trimming cut 6 bases from V and 8 bases from J; bases unmatched to any gene: 13. CDR3 length: 15 amino acids. DNA of the CDR3: TGTGCCAGCAGCTACCTAGCGGTCGATCCGGATGAGCAGTTCTTC. Its translation: CASSYLAVDPDEQFF.

The J gene is TRBJ1-6, the V gene TRBV5-6; 9 bases are shared with TRBD1. Trimming took 3 bases from V and 9 from J; bases not matched to a gene: 10. The CDR3 is 16 amino acids. Germline loops: CDR1 SGHDT, CDR2 YYEEEE. The CDR3 protein is CASSSDTGGLGSPLHF. The CDR3 nucleotides are TGTGCCAGCAGCTCTGACACAGGGGGCCTGGGTTCACCCCTCCACTTT. Full variable domain (remainder filled in from reference TRBV5-6 and TRBJ1-6): DAGVTQSPTHLIKTRGQQVTLRCSPKSGHDTVSWYQQALGQGPQFIFQYYEEEERQRGNFPDRFSGHQFPNYSSELNVNALLLGDSALYLCASSSDTGGLGSPLHFGNGTRLTVT.

The chain joins TRBV7-9 to TRBJ2-1, with TRBD1 matching over 7 bases. V trimming: 1 base; J trimming: 13 bases; junction bases outside the gene matches: 7. This CDR3 has 13 residues. Germline lookup yields CDR1 SEHNR and CDR2 FQNEAQ (reference sequence). This chain's CDR3 is CASSLVSRDSQFF. CDR3 in DNA: TGTGCCAGCAGCTTAGTATCCAGGGACAGCCAGTTCTTC.

This chain links TRBV5-1 with TRBJ1-1; D perhaps matches TRBD1 (6 bases). The germline V gene encodes CDR1 SGHRS and CDR2 YFSETQ. The CDR3 is 17 amino acids. V was clipped by 1 base and J by 0 bases, with 16 bases between them. CDR3 bases: TGCGCCAGCAGCTTGTCAGGGGCCAAACCTATGAACACTGAAGCTTTCTTT. It specifies CASSLSGAKPMNTEAFF.

The V gene is TRBV5-1, the J gene TRBJ2-7; 11 nucleotides line up with TRBD2. The J segment lost 4 bases and the V segment lost 7 bases, leaving 13 bases of the junction unmatched. This CDR3 contains 16 residues. Per germline, CDR1 SGHRS and CDR2 YFSETQ. The CDR3 DNA reads TGCGCCAGCGGACGAGTATCTAGCGGGAGGAGTTACGAGCAGTACTTC. It encodes CASGRVSSGRSYEQYF.

This clone was observed once. J is TRBJ1-2 and V is TRBV9, with a tentative D call TRBD1 (5 bases). The germline V gene has CDR1 SGDLS and CDR2 YYNGEE. V dropped 5 bases and J dropped 1 base, with 15 bases sitting between them. This CDR3 is 15 amino acids long. CDR3 loop: CASRETEWINYGYTF. The CDR3 coding sequence is TGTGCCAGCAGGGAGACAGAATGGATTAACTATGGCTACACCTTC. The whole variable domain, filled in from reference TRBV9 and TRBJ1-2, reads DSGVTQTPKHLITATGQRVTLRCSPRSGDLSVYWYQQSLDQGLQFLIQYYNGEERAKGNILERFSAQQFPDLHSELNLSSLELGDSALYFCASRETEWINYGYTFGSGTRLTVV.

In its sample, this clone was seen a few times. The gene calls are TRBV5-1 and TRBJ2-7, with TRBD2 identical over 14 bases. Germline V gene sequence: CDR1 SGHRS, CDR2 YFSETQ. The V gene end was trimmed by 4 bases and the J gene end by 1 base; junction bases not matched to a gene: 10. The CDR3 length is 18 residues. CDR3 sequence reads: CASSPVPTSGGASYEQYF. The CDR3 DNA reads as TGCGCCAGCAGCCCCGTCCCGACTAGCGGGGGGGCATCCTACGAGCAGTACTTC. The full variable domain, with the rest looked up from reference TRBV5-1 and TRBJ2-7, is KAGVTQTPRYLIKTRGQQVTLSCSPISGHRSVSWYQQTPGQGLQFLFEYFSETQRNKGNFPGRFSGRQFSNSRSEMNVSTLELGDSALYLCASSPVPTSGGASYEQYFGPGTRLTVT.

The chain uses TRBV5-1 and TRBJ2-6; D might be TRBD1 (6 bases). Germline lookup yields CDR1 SGHRS and CDR2 YFSETQ. CDR3 length: 16 amino acids. V gave up 4 bases and J gave up 0 bases, with 11 bases separating them. The CDR3 spells CASSPDRASGANVLTF. The CDR3 DNA reads as TGCGCCAGCAGCCCGGACAGAGCCTCTGGGGCCAACGTCCTGACTTTC.

The V gene is TRBV7-9, the J gene TRBJ2-1; D gene unclear. The CDR3 contains 12 residues. CDR1 and CDR2 (germline): SEHNR, FQNEAQ (reference sequence). With 2 bases removed from V and 6 bases from J, the gap between germline ends came to 5 bases. The CDR3 coding sequence is TGTGCCAGCAGCTTACGAGGCAATGAGCAGTTCTTC. It encodes CASSLRGNEQFF.

This clone turned up a few times. This chain links TRBV5-1 with TRBJ2-5, with D possibly TRBD2 on 5 matching bases. The CDR3 spans 15 residues. V was shortened by 4 bases and J by 0 bases, with 13 bases between the two germline ends. Germline lookup yields CDR1 SGHRS and CDR2 YFSETQ. This CDR3 is CASSPGNTYQETQYF. The CDR3 DNA reads TGCGCCAGCAGCCCCGGGAACACCTACCAAGAGACCCAGTACTTC.

The V and J genes are TRBV5-1 and TRBJ2-3; TRBD2 agrees at 11 bases. The CDR3 length is 16 residues. The germline CDR1 and CDR2 sequences are SGHRS and YFSETQ. V lost 0 bases, J lost 3 bases, and 3 bases stayed unmatched. CDR3 sequence reads: CASSLVLAGGTDTQYF. The DNA of the CDR3 is TGCGCCAGCAGCTTGGTCCTAGCGGGGGGTACAGATACGCAGTATTTT. The full variable domain, in which reference TRBV5-1 and TRBJ2-3 provide the parts outside the CDR3, is KAGVTQTPRYLIKTRGQQVTLSCSPISGHRSVSWYQQTPGQGLQFLFEYFSETQRNKGNFPGRFSGRQFSNSRSEMNVSTLELGDSALYLCASSLVLAGGTDTQYFGPGTRLTVL.

The chain links TRBV30 to TRBJ2-7; 9 bases fit TRBD1. V dropped 1 base and J dropped 2; count of bases not matched to a gene: 3. CDR3 length equals 14 residues. CDR1 is GTSNPN, CDR2 SVGIG, per germline (reference sequence). In nucleotides, the CDR3 is TGTGCCTGGAGTGCCGACAGGGGGGCCTACGAGCAGTACTTC. It translates to CAWSADRGAYEQYF.